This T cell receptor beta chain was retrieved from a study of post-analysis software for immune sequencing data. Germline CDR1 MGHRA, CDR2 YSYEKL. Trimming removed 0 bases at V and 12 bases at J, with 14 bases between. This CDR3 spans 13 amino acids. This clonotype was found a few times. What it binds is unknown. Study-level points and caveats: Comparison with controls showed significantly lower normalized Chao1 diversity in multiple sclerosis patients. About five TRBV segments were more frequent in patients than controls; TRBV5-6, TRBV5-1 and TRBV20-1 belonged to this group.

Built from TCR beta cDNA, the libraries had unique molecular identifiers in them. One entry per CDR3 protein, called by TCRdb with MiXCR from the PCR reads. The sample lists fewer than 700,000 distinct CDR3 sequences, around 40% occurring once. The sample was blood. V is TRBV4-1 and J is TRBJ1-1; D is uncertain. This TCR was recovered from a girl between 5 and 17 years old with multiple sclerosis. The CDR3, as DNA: TGCGCCAGCAGCCAAGAGGGCAGGTCCACAACTTTCTTT. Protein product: CASSQEGRSTTFF.